The rows below give T cell receptor beta chains drawn from one sample of a study of T-cell memory formation after mild COVID-19. MiXCR, run by TCRdb on the 5' RACE reads, gives a single entry per CDR3 protein. The data contain 150,000 or so distinct CDR3 sequences, roughly 15% of them singletons. Sequencing input: PBMCs or a T cell subset sorted from them (not recorded which). Source of these receptors: an adult woman who had mild COVID-19 (a few samples of this study predate the infection). Cell type and time point are not known. The CDR3 runs from the conserved cysteine through the conserved F or W.

V gene: TRBV6-5
CDR3 protein: CASSYEGRARDAFF

V gene: TRBV9
CDR3 protein: CASSVGSGRAFGANVLTF

V gene: TRBV24-1
CDR3 protein: CATSRGGTEAFF

V gene: TRBV24-1
CDR3 protein: CATRAEGESPLHF

V gene: TRBV27
CDR3 protein: CASSLSSPTYNEQFF

V gene: TRBV5-1
CDR3 protein: CASSPEGRMEKLFF

V gene: TRBV27
CDR3 protein: CASRSQGQVSGELFF

V gene: TRBV20-1
CDR3 protein: CSARDSYEQYF

V gene: TRBV7-2
CDR3 protein: CASSVQASNQPQHF

V gene: TRBV15
CDR3 protein: CATSRDSSGSADTQYF